This T cell receptor beta chain was documented in a study of Ad26.COV2.S vaccination and SARS-CoV-2 variants. This clone was detected a few times. Using immunoSEQ multiplex PCR, the repertoire was profiled, and TCRdb retains in-frame clones only, with some absent. The sample lists about 350,000 clones; 70% to 90% were seen once. The CDR3 has 15 amino acids. V shed 2 bases, J shed 5 bases, and the junction held 5 bases outside the gene matches. Germline CDR1 is SGHNT and CDR2 is YYREEE (reference sequence). Treatment described: about 20 received Ad26.COV2.S at low or high dose, single or two shots; roughly five received placebo; per-sample allocation not given. It was on day 63 after the first vaccine or placebo injection that samples were taken.

The V gene is TRBV5-4, the J gene TRBJ1-4, with 8 bases fitting TRBD1. The specimen comprised peripheral blood, sampled in a trial of Ad26.COV2.S vaccine versus placebo. This TCR came from a person aged 18-65 years who received the Ad26.COV2.S COVID-19 vaccine or a placebo. CDR3 sequence reads: CASSFGQGLNEKLFF. The CDR3 DNA reads as TGTGCCAGCAGCTTTGGACAGGGATTAAATGAAAAACTGTTTTTT.